This entry is about one TCR beta chain. Its specificity is not known. It was with 60 Vbeta and 13 Jbeta primers that the PCR ran. Assay: immunoSEQ multiplex PCR; the TCRdb copy retains only in-frame clones and omits some. The data contain some 130,000 clones, around 83% of them singletons. The CDR3 length is 15 residues. The germline V gene has CDR1 MNHNS and CDR2 SASEGT. V lost 11 bases and J lost 2; bases outside the gene matches: 14. This record belongs to a study of cytomegalovirus exposure and HLA in healthy donors. Study-wide context: Across 350 to 500 genotyped donors, approximately 80% landed in the Caucasian-associated ancestry cluster. Findings and limits, study-wide: The likely explanation for a cluster of highly shared sequence variants was sequencing artifact.

The TCR was taken from a human donor in good health. The sample taken for sequencing was PBMCs. The chain employs TRBV6-1 and TRBJ2-7; 8 bases map to TRBD1. The CDR3 is CAGAFDRGRTYEQYF. For the CDR3, the DNA is TGTGCCGGGGCTTTCGACAGGGGCCGAACCTACGAGCAGTACTTC.